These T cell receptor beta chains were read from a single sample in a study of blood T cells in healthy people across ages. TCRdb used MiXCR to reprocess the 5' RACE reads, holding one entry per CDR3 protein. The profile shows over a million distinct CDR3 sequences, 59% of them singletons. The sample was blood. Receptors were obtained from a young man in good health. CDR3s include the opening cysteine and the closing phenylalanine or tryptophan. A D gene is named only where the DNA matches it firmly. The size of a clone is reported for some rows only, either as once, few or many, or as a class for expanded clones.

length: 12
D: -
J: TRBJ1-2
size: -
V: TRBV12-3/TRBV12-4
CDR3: CASSPGRRGYTF
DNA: TGTGCCAGCAGCCCTGGGAGGAGGGGCTACACCTTC

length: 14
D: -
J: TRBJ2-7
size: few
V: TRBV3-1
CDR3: CASSPMRVSHEQYF
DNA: TGTGCCAGCAGCCCGATGAGGGTGAGCCACGAGCAGTACTTC

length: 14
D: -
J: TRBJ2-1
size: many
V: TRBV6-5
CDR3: CASSYVRTDNEQFF
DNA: TGTGCCAGCAGTTACGTCAGGACAGATAATGAGCAGTTCTTC

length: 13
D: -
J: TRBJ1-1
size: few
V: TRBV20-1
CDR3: CSAQTGMNTEAFF
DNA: TGCAGTGCCCAAACAGGGATGAACACTGAAGCTTTCTTT

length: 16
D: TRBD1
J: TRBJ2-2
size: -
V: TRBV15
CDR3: CATSRRQGWNTGELFF
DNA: TGTGCCACCAGCAGAAGACAGGGTTGGAACACCGGGGAGCTGTTTTTT

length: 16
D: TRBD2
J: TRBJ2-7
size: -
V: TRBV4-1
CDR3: CASSQVGGLNNYEQYF
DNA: TGCGCCAGCAGCCAAGTTGGGGGACTAAACAACTACGAGCAGTACTTC

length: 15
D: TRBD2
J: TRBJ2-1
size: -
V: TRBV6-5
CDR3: CASRLVGGRNNEQFF
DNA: TGTGCCAGCAGGCTGGTTGGCGGGAGGAACAATGAGCAGTTCTTC

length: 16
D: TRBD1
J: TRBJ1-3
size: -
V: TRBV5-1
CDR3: CASSSGQGAFGNTIYF
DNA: TGCGCCAGCAGCTCTGGACAGGGGGCGTTTGGAAACACCATATATTTT

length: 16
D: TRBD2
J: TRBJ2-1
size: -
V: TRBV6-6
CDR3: CASSPAEAGSYNEQFF
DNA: TGTGCCAGCAGCCCCGCGGAAGCGGGGTCCTACAATGAGCAGTTCTTC

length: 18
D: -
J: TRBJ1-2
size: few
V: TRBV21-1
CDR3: CASSKTRQLPLPNYGYTF
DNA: TGTGCCAGCAGCAAAACCCGCCAGCTCCCTCTCCCTAACTATGGCTACACCTTC

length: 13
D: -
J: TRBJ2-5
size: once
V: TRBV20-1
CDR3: CSAEPQGQETQYF
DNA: TGCAGTGCTGAGCCTCAGGGACAAGAGACCCAGTACTTC

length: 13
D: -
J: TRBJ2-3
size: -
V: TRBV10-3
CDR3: CAIKTEGADTQYF
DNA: TGTGCCATCAAGACGGAGGGTGCAGATACGCAGTATTTT

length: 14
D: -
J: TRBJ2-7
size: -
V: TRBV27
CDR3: CASSLGSWADEQYF
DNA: TGTGCCAGCAGTTTAGGGTCTTGGGCAGACGAGCAGTACTTC

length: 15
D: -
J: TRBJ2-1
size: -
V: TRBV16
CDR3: CASSPPPSIYNEQFF
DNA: TGTGCCAGCAGCCCCCCTCCCTCCATATACAATGAGCAGTTCTTC

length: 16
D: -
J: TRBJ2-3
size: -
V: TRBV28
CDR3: CASSSPIRVATDTQYF
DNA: TGTGCCAGCAGTTCACCCATCAGGGTGGCCACAGATACGCAGTATTTT

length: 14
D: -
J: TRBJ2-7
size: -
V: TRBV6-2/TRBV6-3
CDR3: CASSYYPQTGEQYF
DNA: TGTGCCAGCAGTTACTACCCTCAAACAGGAGAACAGTACTTC

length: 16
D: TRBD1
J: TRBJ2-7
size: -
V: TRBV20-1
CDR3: CSARDRQGQNSYEQYF
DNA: TGCAGTGCTAGAGACCGACAGGGACAAAACTCCTACGAGCAGTACTTC

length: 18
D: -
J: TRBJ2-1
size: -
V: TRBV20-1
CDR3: CSASNVRGRPYPYNGQFF
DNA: TGCAGTGCCTCAAACGTAAGGGGTCGCCCTTATCCCTACAATGGGCAGTTCTTC

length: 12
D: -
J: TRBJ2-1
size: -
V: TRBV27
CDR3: CASKSLLNEQFF
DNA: TGTGCCAGCAAGAGTCTCCTCAATGAGCAGTTCTTC

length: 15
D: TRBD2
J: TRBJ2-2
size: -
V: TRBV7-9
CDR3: CASGPTSGSTGELFF
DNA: TGTGCCAGCGGACCGACTAGCGGGAGTACCGGGGAGCTGTTTTTT

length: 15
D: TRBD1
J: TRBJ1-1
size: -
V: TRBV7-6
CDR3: CASSWGQGLNTEAFF
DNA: TGTGCCAGCAGCTGGGGACAGGGGCTGAACACTGAAGCTTTCTTT

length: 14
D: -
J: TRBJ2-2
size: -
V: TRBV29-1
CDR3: CSVVGTGITGELFF
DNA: TGCAGCGTTGTAGGCACGGGAATCACCGGGGAGCTGTTTTTT

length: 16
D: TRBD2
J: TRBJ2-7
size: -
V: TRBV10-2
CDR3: CASSDPSGDLPYEQYF
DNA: TGTGCCAGCAGTGACCCTAGCGGGGATCTTCCCTACGAGCAGTACTTC

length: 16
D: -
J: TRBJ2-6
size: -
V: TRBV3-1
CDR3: CASSQAGSTGANVLTF
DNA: TGTGCCAGCAGCCAAGCAGGGAGCACTGGGGCCAACGTCCTGACTTTC

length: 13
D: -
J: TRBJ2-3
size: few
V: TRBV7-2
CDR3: CASSPSGRDTQYF
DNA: TGTGCCAGCAGTCCCTCGGGTAGAGATACGCAGTATTTT

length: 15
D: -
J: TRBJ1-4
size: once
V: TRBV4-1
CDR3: CASSQLQNEEEKLFF
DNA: TGCGCCAGCAGCCAACTACAGAACGAGGAGGAAAAACTGTTTTTT

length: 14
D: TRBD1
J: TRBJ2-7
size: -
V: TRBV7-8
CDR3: CASSLEDRSYEQYF
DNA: TGTGCCAGCAGCTTAGAGGACAGGTCCTACGAGCAGTACTTC

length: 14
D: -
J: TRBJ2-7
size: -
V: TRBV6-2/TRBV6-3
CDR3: CASSDGGPSYEQYF
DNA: TGTGCCAGCAGCGACGGGGGGCCCTCCTACGAGCAGTACTTC

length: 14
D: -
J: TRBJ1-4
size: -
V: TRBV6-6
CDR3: CASSYARGARKLFF
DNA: TGTGCCAGCAGTTACGCGCGGGGGGCGCGTAAACTGTTTTTT

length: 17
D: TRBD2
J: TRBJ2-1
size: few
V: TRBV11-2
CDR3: CASSLDFVLAGNNEQFF
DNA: TGTGCCAGCAGCTTAGATTTTGTACTAGCGGGGAACAATGAGCAGTTCTTC

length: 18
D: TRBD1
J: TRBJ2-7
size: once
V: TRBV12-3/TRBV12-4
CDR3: CASSLFPPGTGSSYEQYF
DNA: TGTGCCAGCAGTCTTTTCCCTCCCGGGACAGGGAGCTCCTACGAGCAGTACTTC

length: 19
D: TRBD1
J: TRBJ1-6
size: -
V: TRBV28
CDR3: CASSTHRDRARSYNSPLHF
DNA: TGTGCCAGCAGTACTCACCGGGACAGGGCACGGTCCTATAATTCACCCCTCCACTTT

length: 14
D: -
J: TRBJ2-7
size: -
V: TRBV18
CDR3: CASSPSVPDHEQYF
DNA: TGTGCCAGCTCACCGTCGGTCCCCGACCACGAGCAGTACTTC

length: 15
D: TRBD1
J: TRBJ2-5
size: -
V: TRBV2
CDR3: CASRDRVGLQETQYF
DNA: TGTGCCAGCAGGGACAGGGTAGGGTTACAAGAGACCCAGTACTTC

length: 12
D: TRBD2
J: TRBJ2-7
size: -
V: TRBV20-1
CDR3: CSVRGGTYEQYF
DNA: TGCAGTGTTCGGGGGGGTACCTACGAGCAGTACTTC

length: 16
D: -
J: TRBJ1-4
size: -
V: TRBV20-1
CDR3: CSANPGTRRVTEKLFF
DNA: TGCAGTGCTAACCCGGGGACACGACGGGTAACTGAAAAACTGTTTTTT

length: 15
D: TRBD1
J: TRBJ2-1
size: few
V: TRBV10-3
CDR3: CAISIDRDRINEQFF
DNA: TGTGCCATCAGTATAGACAGGGATCGGATCAATGAGCAGTTCTTC

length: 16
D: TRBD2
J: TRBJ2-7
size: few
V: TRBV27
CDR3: CASSPGTSGSEDEQYF
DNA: TGTGCCAGCAGTCCCGGGACTAGCGGGAGTGAAGACGAGCAGTACTTC

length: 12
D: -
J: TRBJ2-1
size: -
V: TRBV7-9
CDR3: CASSLEFGGQFF
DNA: TGTGCCAGCAGCTTAGAATTCGGAGGGCAGTTCTTC

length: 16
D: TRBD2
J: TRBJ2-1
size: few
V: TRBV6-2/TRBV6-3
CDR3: CASSLLAPSSYNEQFF
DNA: TGTGCCAGCAGCCTACTAGCGCCCAGCTCCTACAATGAGCAGTTCTTC

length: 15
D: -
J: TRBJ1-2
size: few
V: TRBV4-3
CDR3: CASSQDKGVNYGYTF
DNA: TGCGCCAGCAGCCAAGATAAGGGTGTGAACTATGGCTACACCTTC

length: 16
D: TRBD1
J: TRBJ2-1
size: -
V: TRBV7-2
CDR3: CASSHSRDRGYNEQFF
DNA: TGTGCCAGCAGCCACTCCCGGGACAGGGGGTACAATGAGCAGTTCTTC

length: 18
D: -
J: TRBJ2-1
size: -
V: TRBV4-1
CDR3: CASSRKGDASGPYNEQFF
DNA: TGCGCCAGCAGCCGCAAGGGGGATGCGAGCGGCCCCTACAATGAGCAGTTCTTC

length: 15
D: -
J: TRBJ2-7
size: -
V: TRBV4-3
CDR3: CASSQGLGDSYEQYF
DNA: TGCGCCAGCAGCCAAGGTTTAGGGGACTCCTACGAGCAGTACTTC

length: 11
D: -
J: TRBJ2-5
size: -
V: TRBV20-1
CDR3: CSAYRELGQYF
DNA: TGCAGCGCCTACCGGGAACTGGGCCAGTACTTC

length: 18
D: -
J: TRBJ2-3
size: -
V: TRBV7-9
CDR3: CASSLARSPELDVHTQYF
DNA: TGTGCCAGCAGCTTAGCGCGTTCTCCCGAACTGGATGTACATACGCAGTATTTT

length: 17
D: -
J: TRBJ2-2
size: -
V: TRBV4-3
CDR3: CASSQRVGGLGTGELFF
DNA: TGCGCCAGCAGCCAAAGAGTTGGGGGCCTGGGCACCGGGGAGCTGTTTTTT

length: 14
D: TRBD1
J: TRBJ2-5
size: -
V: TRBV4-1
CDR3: CASSLRDSQKTQYF
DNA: TGCGCCAGCAGCCTCCGGGACAGTCAAAAGACCCAGTACTTC

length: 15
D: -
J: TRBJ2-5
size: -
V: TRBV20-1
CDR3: CSAFKGGGFQETQYF
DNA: TGCAGTGCTTTTAAGGGGGGGGGCTTCCAAGAGACCCAGTACTTC

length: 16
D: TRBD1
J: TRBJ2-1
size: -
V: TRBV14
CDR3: CASSLVRDRGYNEQFF
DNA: TGTGCCAGCAGCCTAGTTAGGGACAGGGGATACAATGAGCAGTTCTTC

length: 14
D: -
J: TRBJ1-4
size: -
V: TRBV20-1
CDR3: CSARSAATNEKLFF
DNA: TGCAGTGCTAGATCCGCTGCAACTAATGAAAAACTGTTTTTT

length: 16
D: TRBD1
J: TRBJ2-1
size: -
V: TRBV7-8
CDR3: CASSSRTGEAYNEQFF
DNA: TGTGCCAGCAGCTCCCGGACAGGGGAAGCCTACAATGAGCAGTTCTTC

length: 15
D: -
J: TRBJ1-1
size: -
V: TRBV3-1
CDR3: CASSQDTVMNTEAFF
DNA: TGTGCCAGCAGCCAAGACACAGTTATGAACACTGAAGCTTTCTTT